One and the same sample provided the 13 T cell receptor beta chains below, sequenced in a study of shared clonotypes between healthy human individuals. The repertoire was sequenced with immunoSEQ multiplex PCR; TCRdb's copy has only in-frame clones and lacks some. The sample has about 2.1 million clones; over 85% are singletons. Naive-designated CD8 cells lacked CD45RO, were positively enriched for CCR7, and omitted terminally differentiated effector memory CD45RA+ cells. The specimen sequenced was naive CD8+ T cells from PBMCs. These TCRs come from a man younger than 35 in good health. Some clones in this sample may be carry-over from other donors' samples.

This sequence joins TRBV4-3 and TRBJ2-2; D gene unclear. V gave up 0 bases and J gave up 4 bases, with 21 bases separating them. Per the germline V gene, CDR1 is LGHNA and CDR2 is YSLEER. This CDR3 region has 19 residues. CDR3 DNA: TGCGCCAGCAGCCAAGATGCCCAGTCCGTCCTTTTGGTCACCGGGGAGCTGTTTTTT. It encodes CASSQDAQSVLLVTGELFF.

The chain combines TRBV6-6 with TRBJ1-2; D is unclear. The CDR3 runs to 13 residues. V gave up 2 bases and J gave up 4 bases, with 8 bases separating them. CDR1 and CDR2 (germline): MNHNY, SVGAGI (reference sequence). The CDR3 DNA sequence: TGTGCCAGCAGTTACCCATCTTTCTATGGCTACACCTTC. Translated: CASSYPSFYGYTF.

Points on this clone: Other DNA sequences from this sample encode an identical CDR3 as well. The chain joins TRBV19 to TRBJ1-1, with D perhaps TRBD1 (6 bases). The V and J ends lost 6 bases and 4 bases respectively, with 15 bases between them. The germline V gene has CDR1 LNHDA and CDR2 SQIVND (reference sequence). This CDR3 is 14 amino acids long. The DNA for the CDR3 is TGTGCCAGTAGCGCTCAGGGGAGGGGCACTGAAGCTTTCTTT. Encoded protein: CASSAQGRGTEAFF. The whole variable domain, filled in from reference TRBV19 and TRBJ1-1, reads DGGITQSPKYLFRKEGQNVTLSCEQNLNHDAMYWYRQDPGQGLRLIYYSQIVNDFQKGDIAEGYSVSREKKESFPLTVTSAQKNPTAFYLCASSAQGRGTEAFFGQGTRLTVV.

The CDR3 sequence: CASSEGGQGTEAFF. CDR3 nucleotide sequence: TGTGCCAGCAGCGAGGGGGGGCAGGGCACTGAAGCTTTCTTT. The rearrangement uses TRBV9 and TRBJ1-1; a possible D gene is TRBD1 (6 bases). V lost 3 bases and J 4 bases, leaving 13 bases between the germline ends. This CDR3 has 14 residues. Germline lookup yields CDR1 SGDLS and CDR2 YYNGEE.

The chain combines TRBV27 with TRBJ1-2; D not resolved. Germline CDR1 is MNHEY and CDR2 is SMNVEV (reference sequence). V gave up 0 bases and J gave up 6 bases, with 11 bases separating them. The CDR3 has 14 residues. The CDR3 sequence: CASSLSLRGDGYTF. The CDR3 DNA is TGTGCCAGCAGTTTATCGCTCCGGGGAGATGGCTACACCTTC.

The chain joins TRBV29-1 to TRBJ2-7, with 7 bases identical to TRBD1. CDR3 size: 15 residues. Trimming removed 1 base from V and 4 bases from J; junction bases left unmatched: 10. Germline-derived CDR1 and CDR2 are SQVTM and ANQGSEA. The CDR3 sequence is CSVEARDSGLYEQYF. CDR3 sequence (DNA): TGCAGCGTTGAAGCCAGGGACAGCGGACTGTACGAGCAGTACTTC.

CDR3 sequence reads: CASSDRPSADYNEQFF. DNA for the CDR3: TGTGCCAGCAGTGACCGGCCTAGCGCAGATTACAATGAGCAGTTCTTC. J is TRBJ2-1 and V is TRBV6-1, with a possible D match to TRBD2 (6 bases). The CDR3 is 16 amino acids. CDR1 and CDR2 (germline): MNHNS, SASEGT. Trimming removed 3 bases from V and 4 bases from J, with 16 bases in between.

The chain employs TRBV9 and TRBJ2-5; no firm D call. Germline V gene lookup returns CDR1 SGDLS and CDR2 YYNGEE. The V gene lost 0 bases and the J gene lost 3 bases, with 12 bases spanning the gap. This CDR3 has 15 amino acids. The DNA of the CDR3 is TGTGCCAGCAGCGTAGCCAGGTTTGGCGAAGAGACCCAGTACTTC. Amino acids: CASSVARFGEETQYF.

This chain joins TRBV7-6 and TRBJ2-3; 11 bases are shared with TRBD2. The V gene's germline CDR1 is SGHVS and CDR2 FNYEAQ. Trimming took 1 base from V and 2 from J; bases not matched to a gene: 8. This CDR3 spans 18 amino acids. This CDR3 is CASSLDTGTSGNTDTQYF. DNA of the CDR3: TGTGCCAGCAGCTTAGACACTGGGACTAGCGGAAACACAGATACGCAGTATTTT.

J is TRBJ1-4 and V is TRBV13; D call uncertain. Germline-derived CDR1 and CDR2 are PRHDT and FYEKMQ (reference sequence). With 3 bases removed from V and 6 bases from J, the gap between germline ends came to 8 bases. The CDR3 has 13 amino acids. The CDR3 sequence is CASSFQSDEKLFF. As DNA, the CDR3 is TGTGCCAGCAGCTTCCAATCCGATGAAAAACTGTTTTTT.

This clone was detected only once. The rearrangement joins TRBV25-1 to TRBJ2-1; D is undetermined. V lost 6 bases and J lost 0, with 9 bases in between. In germline, CDR1 is MGHDK, CDR2 SYGVNS. The CDR3 has 14 amino acids. The CDR3 DNA reads TGTGCCAGCAGCCAAGGTAGCTCCTACAATGAGCAGTTCTTC. It translates to CASSQGSSYNEQFF.

Remarks on this clone: The sample carries other DNA sequences with the same CDR3. V usage is TRBV5-4 and J usage is TRBJ2-5; D remains ambiguous. V was shortened by 0 bases and J by 4 bases, with 7 bases between the two germline ends. This CDR3 comprises 13 residues. Germline V gene sequence: CDR1 SGHNT, CDR2 YYREEE (reference sequence). CDR3 in amino acids: CASSLVVGETQYF. DNA for the CDR3: TGTGCCAGCAGCTTGGTGGTGGGAGAGACCCAGTACTTC.

The chain has TRBV27 and TRBJ2-7, with TRBD1 matching over 9 bases. CDR3 size: 15 residues. Germline CDR1 MNHEY, CDR2 SMNVEV (reference sequence). With 4 bases clipped from V and 2 bases from J, the junction kept 6 bases outside the gene matches. The CDR3 region has the DNA TGTGCCAGCAGTTGGGTCGGGACAGGGACCTACGAGCAGTACTTC. This gives the protein CASSWVGTGTYEQYF.